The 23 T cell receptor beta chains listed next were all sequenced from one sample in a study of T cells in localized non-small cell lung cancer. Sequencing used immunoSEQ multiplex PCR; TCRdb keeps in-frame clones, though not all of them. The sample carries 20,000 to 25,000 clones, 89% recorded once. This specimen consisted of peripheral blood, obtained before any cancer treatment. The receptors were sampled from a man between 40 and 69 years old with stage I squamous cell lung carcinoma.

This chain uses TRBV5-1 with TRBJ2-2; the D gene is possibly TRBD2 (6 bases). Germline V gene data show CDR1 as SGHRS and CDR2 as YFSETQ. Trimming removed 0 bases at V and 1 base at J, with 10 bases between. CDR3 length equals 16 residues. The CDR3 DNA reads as TGCGCCAGCAGCTTGGACGGGGGACTGAACACCGGGGAGCTGTTTTTT. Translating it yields CASSLDGGLNTGELFF.

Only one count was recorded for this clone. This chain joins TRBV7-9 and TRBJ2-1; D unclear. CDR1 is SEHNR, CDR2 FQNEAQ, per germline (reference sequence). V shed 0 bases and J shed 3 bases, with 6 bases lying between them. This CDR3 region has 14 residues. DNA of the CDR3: TGTGCCAGCAGCTTAGCGCCATACTACAATGAGCAGTTCTTC. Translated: CASSLAPYYNEQFF.

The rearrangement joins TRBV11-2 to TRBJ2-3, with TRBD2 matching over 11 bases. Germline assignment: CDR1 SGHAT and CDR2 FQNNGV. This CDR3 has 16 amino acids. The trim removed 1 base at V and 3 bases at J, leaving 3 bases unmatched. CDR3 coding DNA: TGTGCCAGCAGCTTAGGGGGGACTAGCGGAACAGATACGCAGTATTTT. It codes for CASSLGGTSGTDTQYF.

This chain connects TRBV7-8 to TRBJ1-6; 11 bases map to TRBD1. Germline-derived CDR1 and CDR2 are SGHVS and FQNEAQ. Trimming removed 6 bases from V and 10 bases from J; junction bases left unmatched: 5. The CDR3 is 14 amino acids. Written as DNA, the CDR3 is TGTGCCAGCAGGACCGGGACAGGGGGATCACCCCTCCACTTT. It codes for CASRTGTGGSPLHF.

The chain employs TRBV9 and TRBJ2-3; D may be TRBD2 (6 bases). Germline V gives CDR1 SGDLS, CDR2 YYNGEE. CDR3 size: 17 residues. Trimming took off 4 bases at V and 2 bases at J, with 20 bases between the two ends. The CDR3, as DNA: TGTGCCAGCAGCACCCAGGTGCGGGACTTGGCCACAGATACGCAGTATTTT. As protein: CASSTQVRDLATDTQYF.

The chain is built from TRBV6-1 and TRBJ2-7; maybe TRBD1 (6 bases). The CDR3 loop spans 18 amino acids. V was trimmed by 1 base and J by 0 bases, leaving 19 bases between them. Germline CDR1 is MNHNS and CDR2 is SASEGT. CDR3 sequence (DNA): TGTGCCAGCAGTGAAGGCGTTGGGTGGAGACAGGTCTCCTACGAGCAGTACTTC. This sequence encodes CASSEGVGWRQVSYEQYF.

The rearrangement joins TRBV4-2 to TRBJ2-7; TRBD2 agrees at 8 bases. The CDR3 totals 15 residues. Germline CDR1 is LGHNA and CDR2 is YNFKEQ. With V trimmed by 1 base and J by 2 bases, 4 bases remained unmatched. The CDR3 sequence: CASSQGLAMTYEQYF. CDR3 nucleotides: TGTGCCAGCAGCCAAGGACTAGCGATGACCTACGAGCAGTACTTC.

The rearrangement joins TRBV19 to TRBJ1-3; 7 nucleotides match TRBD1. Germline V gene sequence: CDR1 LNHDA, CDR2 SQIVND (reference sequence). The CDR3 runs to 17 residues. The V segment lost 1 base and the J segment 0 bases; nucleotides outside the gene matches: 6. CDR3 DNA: TGTGCCAGTAGTATAGGACAGGGACCGTTCTCTGGAAACACCATATATTTT. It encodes CASSIGQGPFSGNTIYF.

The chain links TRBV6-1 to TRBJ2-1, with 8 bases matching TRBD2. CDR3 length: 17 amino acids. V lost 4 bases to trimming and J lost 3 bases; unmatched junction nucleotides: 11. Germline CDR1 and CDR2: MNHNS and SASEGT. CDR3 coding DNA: TGTGCCAGCAGTGTCCCCCGGGGGGCGGGGGGCTACAATGAGCAGTTCTTC. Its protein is CASSVPRGAGGYNEQFF.

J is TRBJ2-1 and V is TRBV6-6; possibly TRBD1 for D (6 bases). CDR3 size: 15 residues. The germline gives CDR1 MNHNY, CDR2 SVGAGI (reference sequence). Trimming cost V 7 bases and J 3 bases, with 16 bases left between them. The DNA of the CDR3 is TGTGCCAGCACCACCGGGACAACCGGCTACAATGAGCAGTTCTTC. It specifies CASTTGTTGYNEQFF.

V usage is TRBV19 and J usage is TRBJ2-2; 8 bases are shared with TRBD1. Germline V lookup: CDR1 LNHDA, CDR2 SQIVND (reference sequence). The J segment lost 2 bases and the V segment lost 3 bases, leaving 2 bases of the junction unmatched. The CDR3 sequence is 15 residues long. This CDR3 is CASSISGGNTGELFF. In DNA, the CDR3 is TGTGCCAGTAGTATCTCAGGGGGCAACACCGGGGAGCTGTTTTTT.

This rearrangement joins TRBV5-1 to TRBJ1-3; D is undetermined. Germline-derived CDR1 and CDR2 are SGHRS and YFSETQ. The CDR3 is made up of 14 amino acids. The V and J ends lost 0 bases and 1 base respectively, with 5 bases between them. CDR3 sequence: CASSLEGSGNTIYF. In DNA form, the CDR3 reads TGCGCCAGCAGCTTGGAAGGTTCTGGAAACACCATATATTTT.

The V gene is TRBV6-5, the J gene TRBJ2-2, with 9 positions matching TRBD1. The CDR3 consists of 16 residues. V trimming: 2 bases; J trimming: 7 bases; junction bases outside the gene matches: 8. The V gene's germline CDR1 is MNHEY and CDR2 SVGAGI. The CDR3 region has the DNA TGTGCCAGCAGTTACGATCTGGGACAGGGAAACGGGGAGCTGTTTTTT. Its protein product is CASSYDLGQGNGELFF.

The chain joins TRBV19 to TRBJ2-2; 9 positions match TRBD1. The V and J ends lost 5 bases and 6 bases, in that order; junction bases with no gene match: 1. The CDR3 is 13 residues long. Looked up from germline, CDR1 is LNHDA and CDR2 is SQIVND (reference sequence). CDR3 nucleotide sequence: TGTGCCAGTAGTTGGACAGGGGCCGGGGAGCTGTTTTTT. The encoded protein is CASSWTGAGELFF. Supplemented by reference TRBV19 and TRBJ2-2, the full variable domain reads DGGITQSPKYLFRKEGQNVTLSCEQNLNHDAMYWYRQDPGQGLRLIYYSQIVNDFQKGDIAEGYSVSREKKESFPLTVTSAQKNPTAFYLCASSWTGAGELFFGEGSRLTVL.

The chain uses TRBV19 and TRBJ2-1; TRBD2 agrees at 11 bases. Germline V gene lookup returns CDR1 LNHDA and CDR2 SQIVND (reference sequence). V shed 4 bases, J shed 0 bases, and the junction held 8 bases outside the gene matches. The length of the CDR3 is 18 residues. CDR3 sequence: CASSTTSGETSSYNEQFF. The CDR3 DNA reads TGTGCCAGTAGTACGACTAGCGGGGAGACGAGCTCCTACAATGAGCAGTTCTTC.

Here the CDR3 DNA reads TGTGCCAGCAGCTTGTTGGGGGCGGAAGCTTTCTTT. It translates to CASSLLGAEAFF. The chain employs TRBV5-8 and TRBJ1-1; D perhaps matches TRBD1 (6 bases). CDR3 length: 12 residues. CDR1 and CDR2 from the germline V gene are SGHTS and YDEGEE. V dropped 1 base and J dropped 8 bases, with 9 bases sitting between them.

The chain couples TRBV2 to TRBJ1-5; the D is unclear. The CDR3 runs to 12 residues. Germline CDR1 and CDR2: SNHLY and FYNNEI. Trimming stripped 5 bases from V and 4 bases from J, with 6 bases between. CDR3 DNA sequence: TGTGCCAGCAGTTGGCCGAATCAGCCCCAGCATTTT. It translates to CASSWPNQPQHF.

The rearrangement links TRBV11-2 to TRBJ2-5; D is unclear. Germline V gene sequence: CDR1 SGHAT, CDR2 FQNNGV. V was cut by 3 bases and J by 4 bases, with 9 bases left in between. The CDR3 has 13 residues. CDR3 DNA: TGTGCCAGCAGCTTTGGACGGTTAGAGACCCAGTACTTC. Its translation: CASSFGRLETQYF.

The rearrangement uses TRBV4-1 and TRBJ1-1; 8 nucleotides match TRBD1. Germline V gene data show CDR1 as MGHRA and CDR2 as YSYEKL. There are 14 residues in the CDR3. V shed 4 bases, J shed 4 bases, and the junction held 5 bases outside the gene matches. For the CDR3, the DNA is TGCGCCAGCAGCCCGCGGACAGGGAGCACTGAAGCTTTCTTT. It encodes CASSPRTGSTEAFF.

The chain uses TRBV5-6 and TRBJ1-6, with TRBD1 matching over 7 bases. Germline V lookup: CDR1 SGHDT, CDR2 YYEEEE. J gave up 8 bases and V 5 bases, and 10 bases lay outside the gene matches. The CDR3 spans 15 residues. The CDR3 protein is CASRFTGTADSPLHF. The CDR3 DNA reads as TGTGCCAGCAGGTTCACGGGGACAGCAGATTCACCCCTCCACTTT.

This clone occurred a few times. The CDR3 is CASSYRSSGSYSGANVLTF. As DNA, the CDR3 is TGCGCCAGCAGCTACCGTTCTAGCGGTAGTTACTCTGGGGCCAACGTCCTGACTTTC. The rearrangement uses TRBV4-3 and TRBJ2-6; 7 nucleotides match TRBD2. The V and J ends lost 5 bases and 0 bases, in that order; junction bases with no gene match: 13. Germline CDR1 and CDR2: LGHNA and YSLEER. The CDR3 is 19 amino acids.

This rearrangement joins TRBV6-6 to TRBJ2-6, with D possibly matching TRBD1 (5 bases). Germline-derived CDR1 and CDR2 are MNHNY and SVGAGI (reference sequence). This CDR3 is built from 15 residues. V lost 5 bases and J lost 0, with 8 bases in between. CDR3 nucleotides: TGTGCCAGCAGTCAACAGGTCTCTGGGGCCAACGTCCTGACTTTC. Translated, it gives CASSQQVSGANVLTF.

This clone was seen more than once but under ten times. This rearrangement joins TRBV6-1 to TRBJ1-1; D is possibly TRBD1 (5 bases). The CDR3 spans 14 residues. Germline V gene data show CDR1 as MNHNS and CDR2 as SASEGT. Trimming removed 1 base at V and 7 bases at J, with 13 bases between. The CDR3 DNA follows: TGTGCCAGCAGTGAAGTAGGGGCAAGGGGTGAAGCTTTCTTT. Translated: CASSEVGARGEAFF.